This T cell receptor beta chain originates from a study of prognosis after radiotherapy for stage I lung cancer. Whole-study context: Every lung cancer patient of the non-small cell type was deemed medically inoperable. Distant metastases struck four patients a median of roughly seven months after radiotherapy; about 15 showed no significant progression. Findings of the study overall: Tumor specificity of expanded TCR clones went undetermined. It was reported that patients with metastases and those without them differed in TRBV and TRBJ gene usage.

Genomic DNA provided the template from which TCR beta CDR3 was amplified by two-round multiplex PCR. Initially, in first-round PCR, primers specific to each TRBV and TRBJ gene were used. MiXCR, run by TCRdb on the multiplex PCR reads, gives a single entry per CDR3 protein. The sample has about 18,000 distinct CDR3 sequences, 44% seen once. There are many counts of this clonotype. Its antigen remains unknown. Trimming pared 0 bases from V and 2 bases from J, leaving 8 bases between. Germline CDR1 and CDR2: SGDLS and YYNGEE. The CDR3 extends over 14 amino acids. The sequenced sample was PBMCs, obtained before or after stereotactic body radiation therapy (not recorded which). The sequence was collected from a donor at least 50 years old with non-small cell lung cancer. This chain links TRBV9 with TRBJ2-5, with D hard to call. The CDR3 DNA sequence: TGTGCCAGCAGCGTAGGTGGGGTACAAGAGACCCAGTACTTC. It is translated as CASSVGGVQETQYF.